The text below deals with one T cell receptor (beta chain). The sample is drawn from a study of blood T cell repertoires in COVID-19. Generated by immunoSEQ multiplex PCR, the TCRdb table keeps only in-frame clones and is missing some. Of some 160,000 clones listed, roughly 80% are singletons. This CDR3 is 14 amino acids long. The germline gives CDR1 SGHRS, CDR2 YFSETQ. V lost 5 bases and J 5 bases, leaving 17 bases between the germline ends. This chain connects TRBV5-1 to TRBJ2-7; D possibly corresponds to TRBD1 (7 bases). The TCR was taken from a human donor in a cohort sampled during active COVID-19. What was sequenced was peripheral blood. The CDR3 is CASRVTTGRNEQYF. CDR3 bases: TGCGCCAGCAGAGTGACGACAGGGAGGAACGAGCAGTACTTC.